This T cell receptor (beta chain) was sequenced during a study of blood T cell repertoires in COVID-19. Study information: The analysed material was cDNA or gDNA that came from T cells, B-cell-depleted T cells, or PBMCs.

In the source study's methods: Amplification of reference gene primers provided the estimated nucleated cell counts. The data were produced by immunoSEQ multiplex PCR, yet TCRdb's version contains in-frame clones alone and is incomplete. D and trimming were read from the DNA, whereas the V and J calls and clone size are those reported in that table. The sample records about 260,000 clones, roughly 80% being singletons. Trimming removed 0 bases from V and 3 bases from J, with 12 bases in between. Germline values: CDR1 LNHNV, CDR2 YYDKDF (reference sequence). CDR3 size: 16 residues. The chain has TRBV15 and TRBJ1-5; the D is unclear. Sequenced sample: peripheral blood. This sequence was found in a woman aged 50 to 60 who had recovered from COVID-19. The CDR3 DNA sequence: TGTGCCACCAGCAGAGAAGGTCTGGGCACCAATCAGCCCCAGCATTTT. It specifies CATSREGLGTNQPQHF.